This is a list of T cell receptor beta chains from one sample in a study of patients and donors after allogeneic stem cell transplantation. TCRdb re-called the RT-PCR reads with MiXCR, one entry per CDR3 protein. The top ten clones hold around 5.5% of a sample with about 960,000 distinct CDR3 sequences, about a sixth of them seen once. The material sequenced was blood, either unsorted or a sorted T cell fraction (not recorded which). These receptors originate from a human donor who was either an allogeneic HSCT recipient or a stem cell or donor lymphocyte infusion donor (not recorded which). It is not recorded whose cells these are; they may come from a transplant donor. Each CDR3 is given with its conserved first and last residue. Fields, in order: J gene, V gene, clone size, D gene, CDR3 protein, CDR3 DNA. D genes are given only for firm matches. Rows may omit the clone size; those that give it use once, few, many or a size class.

>TRBJ2-1|TRBV30|few|-
CAWATRADNEQFF
TGTGCCTGGGCGACGAGGGCAGACAATGAGCAGTTCTTC
>TRBJ1-5|TRBV10-3|few|TRBD1
CATGQYSNQPQHF
TGTGCCACGGGACAGTATAGCAATCAGCCCCAGCATTTT
>TRBJ2-5|TRBV20-1|few|-
CSARNRSKETQYF
TGCAGTGCTAGAAACCGTTCCAAAGAGACCCAGTACTTC
>TRBJ2-1|TRBV20-1|few|TRBD2
CSARGPRSGRSGNEQFF
TGCAGTGCTAGAGGCCCCCGGAGCGGGAGATCGGGCAATGAGCAGTTCTTC
>TRBJ2-1|TRBV6-1|-|-
CASSAAAPSYNEQFF
TGTGCCAGCAGTGCAGCGGCCCCCTCCTACAATGAGCAGTTCTTC
>TRBJ1-6|TRBV12-3/TRBV12-4|-|-
CASSPVSSYNSPLHF
TGTGCCAGCAGCCCCGTTAGCTCCTATAATTCACCCCTCCACTTT
>TRBJ2-1|TRBV6-5|few|TRBD2
CASSYPLDWGGSYNEQFF
TGTGCCAGCAGTTACCCCCTAGACTGGGGGGGGTCCTACAATGAGCAGTTCTTC
>TRBJ2-2|TRBV30|-|TRBD1
CAWSVMTGHNTGELFF
TGTGCCTGGAGTGTAATGACAGGGCACAACACCGGGGAGCTGTTTTTT
>TRBJ1-3|TRBV4-2|-|-
CASSQEIAGPSKGNTIYF
TGTGCCAGCAGCCAAGAAATTGCAGGACCTTCAAAAGGAAACACCATATATTTT
>TRBJ2-3|TRBV4-3|many|TRBD1
CASSQDRTGATDTQYF
TGCGCCAGCAGCCAAGATCGCACAGGGGCCACAGATACGCAGTATTTT